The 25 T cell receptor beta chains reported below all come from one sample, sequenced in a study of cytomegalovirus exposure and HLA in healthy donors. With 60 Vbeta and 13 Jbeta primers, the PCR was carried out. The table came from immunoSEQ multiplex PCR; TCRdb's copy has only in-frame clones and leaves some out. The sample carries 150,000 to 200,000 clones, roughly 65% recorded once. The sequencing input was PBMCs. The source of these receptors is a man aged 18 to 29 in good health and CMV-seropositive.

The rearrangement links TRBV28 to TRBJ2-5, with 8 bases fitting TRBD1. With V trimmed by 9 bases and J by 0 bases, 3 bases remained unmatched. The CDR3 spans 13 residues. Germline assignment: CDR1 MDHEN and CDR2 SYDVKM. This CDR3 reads CARRQGYQETQYF. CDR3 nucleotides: TGTGCCAGGAGACAGGGGTACCAAGAGACCCAGTACTTC.

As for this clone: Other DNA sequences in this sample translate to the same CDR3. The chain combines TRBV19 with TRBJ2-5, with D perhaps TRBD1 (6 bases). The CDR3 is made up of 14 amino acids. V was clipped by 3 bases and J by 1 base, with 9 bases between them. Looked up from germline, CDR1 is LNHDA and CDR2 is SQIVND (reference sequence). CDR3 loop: CASSILGAQETQYF. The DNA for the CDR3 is TGTGCCAGTAGTATTTTGGGGGCCCAAGAGACCCAGTACTTC.

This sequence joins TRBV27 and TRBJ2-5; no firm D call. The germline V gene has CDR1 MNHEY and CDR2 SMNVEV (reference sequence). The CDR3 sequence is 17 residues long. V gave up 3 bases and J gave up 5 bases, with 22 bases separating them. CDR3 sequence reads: CASSFYSGERSSETQYF. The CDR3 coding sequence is TGTGCCAGCAGTTTTTACAGTGGCGAGAGATCATCGGAGACCCAGTACTTC.

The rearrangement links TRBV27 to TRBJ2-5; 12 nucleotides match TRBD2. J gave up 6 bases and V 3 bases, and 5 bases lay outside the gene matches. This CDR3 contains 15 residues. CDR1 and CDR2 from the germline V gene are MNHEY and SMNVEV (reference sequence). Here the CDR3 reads CASSFGLAGGQTQYF. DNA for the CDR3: TGTGCCAGCAGTTTTGGCCTAGCGGGGGGGCAGACCCAGTACTTC.

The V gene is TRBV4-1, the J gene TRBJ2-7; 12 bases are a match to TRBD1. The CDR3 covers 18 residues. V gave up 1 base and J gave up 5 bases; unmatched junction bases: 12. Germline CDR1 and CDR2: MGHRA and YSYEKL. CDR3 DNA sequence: TGCGCCAGCAGCCAAGGTGGGACAGGGGGCCTCGATCTAAACGAGCAGTACGTC. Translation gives CASSQGGTGGLDLNEQYV.

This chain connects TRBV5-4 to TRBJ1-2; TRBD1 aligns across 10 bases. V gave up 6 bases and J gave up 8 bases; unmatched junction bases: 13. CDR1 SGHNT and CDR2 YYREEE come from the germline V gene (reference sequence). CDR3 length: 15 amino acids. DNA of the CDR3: TGTGCCAGCAACTCCCGGGACAGGGGACTAGGCGGCTACACCTTC. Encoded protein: CASNSRDRGLGGYTF.

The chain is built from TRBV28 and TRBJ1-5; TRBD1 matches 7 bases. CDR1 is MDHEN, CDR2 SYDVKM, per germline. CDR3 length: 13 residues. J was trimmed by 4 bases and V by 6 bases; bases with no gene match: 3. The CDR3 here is CASSWGQNQPQHF. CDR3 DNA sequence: TGTGCCAGCAGCTGGGGACAGAATCAGCCCCAGCATTTT.

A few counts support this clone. CDR3 amino acids: CASSKIGRRGETQYF. The CDR3 coding sequence is TGTGCCAGCAGCAAAATCGGTAGAAGAGGGGAGACCCAGTACTTC. J is TRBJ2-5 and V is TRBV11-3, with TRBD2 as a possible D gene (5 bases). Trimming stripped 5 bases from V and 5 bases from J, with 18 bases between. The germline gives CDR1 SGHNT, CDR2 YENEEA. The CDR3 consists of 15 residues.

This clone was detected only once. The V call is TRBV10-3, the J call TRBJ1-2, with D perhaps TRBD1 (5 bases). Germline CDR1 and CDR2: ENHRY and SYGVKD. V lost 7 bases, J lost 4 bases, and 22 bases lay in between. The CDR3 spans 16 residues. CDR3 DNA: TGTGCCATCACCCCCCGCGACAGTTCCACCGGCTATGGCTACACCTTC. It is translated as CAITPRDSSTGYGYTF.

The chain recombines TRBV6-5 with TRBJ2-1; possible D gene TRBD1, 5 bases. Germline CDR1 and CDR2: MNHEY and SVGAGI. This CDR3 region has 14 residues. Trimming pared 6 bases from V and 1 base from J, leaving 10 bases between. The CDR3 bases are TGTGCCAGCAGGAAAACAGGTTCCTACAATGAGCAGTTCTTC. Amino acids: CASRKTGSYNEQFF.

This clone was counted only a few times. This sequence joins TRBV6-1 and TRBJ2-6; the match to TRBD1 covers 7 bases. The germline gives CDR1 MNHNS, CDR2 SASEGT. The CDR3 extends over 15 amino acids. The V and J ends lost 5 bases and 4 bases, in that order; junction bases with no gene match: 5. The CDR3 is CASSTGVEGANVLTF. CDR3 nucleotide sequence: TGTGCCAGCAGTACAGGGGTAGAAGGGGCCAACGTCCTGACTTTC.

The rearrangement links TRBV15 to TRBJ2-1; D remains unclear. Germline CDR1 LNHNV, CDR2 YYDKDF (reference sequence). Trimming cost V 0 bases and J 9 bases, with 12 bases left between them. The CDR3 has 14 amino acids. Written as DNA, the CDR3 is TGTGCCACCAGCAGAGATCTTGAGGTAGTTGAGCAGTTCTTC. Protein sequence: CATSRDLEVVEQFF.

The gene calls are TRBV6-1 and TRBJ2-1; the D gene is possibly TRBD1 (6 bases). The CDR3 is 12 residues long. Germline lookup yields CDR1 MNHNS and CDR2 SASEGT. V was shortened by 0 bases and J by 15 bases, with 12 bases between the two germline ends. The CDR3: CASSEAPGHPFF. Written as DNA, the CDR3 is TGTGCCAGCAGTGAAGCGCCGGGACACCCGTTCTTC.

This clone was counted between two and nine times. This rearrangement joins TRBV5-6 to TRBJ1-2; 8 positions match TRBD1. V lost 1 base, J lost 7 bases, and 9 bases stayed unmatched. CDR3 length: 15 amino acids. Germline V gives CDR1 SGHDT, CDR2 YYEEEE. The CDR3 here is CASSLLTRTGSGYTF. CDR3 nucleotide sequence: TGTGCCAGCAGCTTGTTGACGAGGACAGGGAGTGGCTACACCTTC.

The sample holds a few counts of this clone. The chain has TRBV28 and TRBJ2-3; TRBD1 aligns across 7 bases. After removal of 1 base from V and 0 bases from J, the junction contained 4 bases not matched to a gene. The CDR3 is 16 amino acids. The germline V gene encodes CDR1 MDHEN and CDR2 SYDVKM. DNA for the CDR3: TGTGCCAGCAGTTTATTGGACAGGTCGAGCACAGATACGCAGTATTTT. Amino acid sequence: CASSLLDRSSTDTQYF.

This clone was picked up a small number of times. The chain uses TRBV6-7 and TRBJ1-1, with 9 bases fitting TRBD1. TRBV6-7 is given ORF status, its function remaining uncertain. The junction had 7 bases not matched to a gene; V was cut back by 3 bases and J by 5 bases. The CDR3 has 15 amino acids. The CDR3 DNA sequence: TGTGCCAGCAGTTATCCGGGACAGGGTTGGACTGAAGCTTTCTTT. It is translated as CASSYPGQGWTEAFF.

CDR3 residues: CAISGGGEVAKNIQYF. Here the CDR3 DNA reads TGTGCCATCAGTGGCGGGGGGGAAGTAGCCAAAAACATTCAGTACTTC. V and J are TRBV10-3 and TRBJ2-4, with 9 bases fitting TRBD2. Germline V gene lookup returns CDR1 ENHRY and CDR2 SYGVKD. This CDR3 contains 16 residues. V shed 4 bases and J 0 bases; nucleotides not matched to a gene: 4.

The CDR3 region is CASSLGAGAGYTF. The DNA of the CDR3 is TGTGCCAGCAGCTTAGGGGCAGGGGCTGGCTACACCTTC. V and J are TRBV7-2 and TRBJ1-2, with D perhaps TRBD1 (6 bases). This CDR3 spans 13 amino acids. Trimming pared 1 base from V and 7 bases from J, leaving 10 bases between. Germline CDR1 is SGHTA and CDR2 is FQGNSA.

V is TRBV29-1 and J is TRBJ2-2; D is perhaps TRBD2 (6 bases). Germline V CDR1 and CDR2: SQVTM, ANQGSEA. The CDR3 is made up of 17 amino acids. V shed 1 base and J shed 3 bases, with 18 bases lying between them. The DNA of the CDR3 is TGCAGCGTTGAAGGGGGGGAGGCTCCCGGGTACACCGGGGAGCTGTTTTTT. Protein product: CSVEGGEAPGYTGELFF.

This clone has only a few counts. The CDR3 DNA is TGTGCCAGTAGTATGGGACTAGCGGCTAGGGATGAGCAGTTCTTC. Translating gives CASSMGLAARDEQFF. The chain carries TRBV19 and TRBJ2-1, with 11 nucleotides matching TRBD2. Germline V gene lookup returns CDR1 LNHDA and CDR2 SQIVND (reference sequence). The junction had 6 bases not matched to a gene; V was cut back by 3 bases and J by 8 bases. This CDR3 contains 15 residues.

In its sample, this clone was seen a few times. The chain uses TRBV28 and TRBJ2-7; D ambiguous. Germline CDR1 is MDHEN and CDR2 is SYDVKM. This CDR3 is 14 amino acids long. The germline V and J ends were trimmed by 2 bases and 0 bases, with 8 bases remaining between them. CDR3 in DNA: TGTGCCAGCAGTTTAATTCTTAGCTCCTACGAGCAGTACGTC. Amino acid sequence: CASSLILSSYEQYV.

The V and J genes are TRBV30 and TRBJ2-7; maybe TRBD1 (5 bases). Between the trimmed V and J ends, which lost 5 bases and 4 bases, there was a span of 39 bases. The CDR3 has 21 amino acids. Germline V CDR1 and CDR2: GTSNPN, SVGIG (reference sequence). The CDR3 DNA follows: TGTGCCTGGGACACTTCCCCCTCAGGGTTCGGCGACGTCGGGCGAACATACGAGCAGTACGTC. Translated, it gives CAWDTSPSGFGDVGRTYEQYV.

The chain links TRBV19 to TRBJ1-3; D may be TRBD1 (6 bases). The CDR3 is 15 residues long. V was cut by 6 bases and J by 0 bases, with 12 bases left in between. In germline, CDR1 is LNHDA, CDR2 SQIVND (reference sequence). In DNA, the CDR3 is TGTGCCAGTAGATTCGACAGGAGCTCTGGAAACACCATATATTTT. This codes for CASRFDRSSGNTIYF.

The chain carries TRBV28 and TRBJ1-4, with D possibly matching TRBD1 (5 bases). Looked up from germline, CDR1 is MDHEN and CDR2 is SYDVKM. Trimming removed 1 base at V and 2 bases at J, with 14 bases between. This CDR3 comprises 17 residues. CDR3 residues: CASSLYRGISTNEKLFF. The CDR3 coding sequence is TGTGCCAGCAGTTTATATCGGGGGATCAGCACTAATGAAAAACTGTTTTTT.

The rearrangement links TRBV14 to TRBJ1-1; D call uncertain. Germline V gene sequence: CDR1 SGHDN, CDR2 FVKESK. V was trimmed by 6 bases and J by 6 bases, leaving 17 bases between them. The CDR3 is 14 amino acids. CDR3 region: CASSKESTVSEAFF. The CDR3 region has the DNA TGTGCCAGCAGTAAGGAGTCCACCGTGTCTGAAGCTTTCTTT.